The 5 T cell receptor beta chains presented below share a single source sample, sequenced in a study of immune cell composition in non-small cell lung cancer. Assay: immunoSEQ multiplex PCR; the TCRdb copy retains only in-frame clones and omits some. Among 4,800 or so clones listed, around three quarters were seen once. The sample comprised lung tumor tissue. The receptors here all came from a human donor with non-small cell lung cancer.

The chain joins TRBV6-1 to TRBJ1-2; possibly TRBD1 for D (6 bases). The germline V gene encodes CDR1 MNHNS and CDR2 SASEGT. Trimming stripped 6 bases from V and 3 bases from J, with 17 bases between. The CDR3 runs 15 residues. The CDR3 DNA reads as TGTGCCAGCAGCCCCGGATGGGGGCGTGACTATGGCTACACCTTC. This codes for CASSPGWGRDYGYTF.

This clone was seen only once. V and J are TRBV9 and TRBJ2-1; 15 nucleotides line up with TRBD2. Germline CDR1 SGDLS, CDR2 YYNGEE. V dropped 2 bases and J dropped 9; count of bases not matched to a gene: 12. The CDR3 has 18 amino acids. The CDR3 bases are TGTGCCAGCAGCGTTGGGGGTGGGACTAGCGGGAGGCCAGGTGAGCAGTTCTTC. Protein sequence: CASSVGGGTSGRPGEQFF.

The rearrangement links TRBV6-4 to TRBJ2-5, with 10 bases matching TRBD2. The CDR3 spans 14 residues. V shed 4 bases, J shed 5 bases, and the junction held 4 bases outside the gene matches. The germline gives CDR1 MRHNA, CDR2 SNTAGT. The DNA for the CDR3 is TGTGCCAGCAGTGTTAGCGGGGGGAGGGAGACCCAGTACTTC. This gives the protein CASSVSGGRETQYF.

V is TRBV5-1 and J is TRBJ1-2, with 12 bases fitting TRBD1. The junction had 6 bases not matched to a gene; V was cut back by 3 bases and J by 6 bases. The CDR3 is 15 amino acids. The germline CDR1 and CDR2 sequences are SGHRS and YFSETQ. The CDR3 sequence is CASSYTGTGGHGYTF. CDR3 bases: TGCGCCAGCAGCTACACCGGGACAGGGGGCCATGGCTACACCTTC.

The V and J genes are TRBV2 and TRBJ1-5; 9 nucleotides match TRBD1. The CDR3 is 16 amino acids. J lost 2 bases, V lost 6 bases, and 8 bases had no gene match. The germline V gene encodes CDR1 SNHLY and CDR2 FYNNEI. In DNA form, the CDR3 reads TGTGCCAGCAGAGCTACGGACAGGGGAGGCAATCAGCCCCAGCATTTT. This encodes CASRATDRGGNQPQHF.